The clone carrying this T cell receptor (beta chain) was seen a handful of times. Its specificity is not known. It may be a read error: a sequence one base away is much more abundant. The sample belongs to a study of identical twins. Template switching added a universal primer site; cDNA carried unique molecular identifiers. TCRdb re-called the 5' RACE reads with MiXCR, one entry per CDR3 protein. The repertoire has 1,800,000 or so distinct CDR3 sequences, under 35% of them found once; the top ten carry 0.27%. Healthy Caucasians made up all donors. Overall study results and limits: Some out-of-frame alpha sequences were shared by twins, and these showed excess low generation probability. The degree of excess twin sharing was weaker in beta out-of-frame sequences.

CDR1 and CDR2 from the germline V gene are MDHEN and SYDVKM. The CDR3 length is 12 residues. The V and J ends lost 5 bases and 3 bases respectively, with 7 bases between them. The chain is built from TRBV28 and TRBJ1-1; TRBD1 might be the D (6 bases). Sequencing used cord blood. The sequence was obtained from a newborn girl in good health. In DNA, the CDR3 is TGTGCCAGCAGTACAGGGTACACTGAAGCTTTCTTT. Protein sequence: CASSTGYTEAFF.